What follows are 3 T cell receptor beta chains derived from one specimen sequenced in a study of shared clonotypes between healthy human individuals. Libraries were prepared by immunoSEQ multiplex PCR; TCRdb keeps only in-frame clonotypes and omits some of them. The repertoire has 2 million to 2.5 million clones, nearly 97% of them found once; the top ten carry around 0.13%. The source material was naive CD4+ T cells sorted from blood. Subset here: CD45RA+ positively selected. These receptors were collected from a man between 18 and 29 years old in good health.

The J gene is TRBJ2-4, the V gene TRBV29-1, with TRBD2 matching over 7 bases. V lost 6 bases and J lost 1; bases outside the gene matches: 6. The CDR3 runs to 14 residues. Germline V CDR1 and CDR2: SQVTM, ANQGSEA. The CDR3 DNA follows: TGCAGCGTCCGGGGGGTTCCGGCCAAAAACATTCAGTACTTC. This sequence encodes CSVRGVPAKNIQYF.

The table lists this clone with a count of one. The CDR3 coding sequence is TGTGCCAGCAGTTACTCGTTGGGGAGCTCCTACAATGAGCAGTTCTTC. It translates to CASSYSLGSSYNEQFF. The rearrangement uses TRBV6-6 and TRBJ2-1, with a tentative D call TRBD2 (5 bases). V was cut by 0 bases and J by 0 bases, with 9 bases left in between. This CDR3 has 16 amino acids. The germline V gene has CDR1 MNHNY and CDR2 SVGAGI (reference sequence).

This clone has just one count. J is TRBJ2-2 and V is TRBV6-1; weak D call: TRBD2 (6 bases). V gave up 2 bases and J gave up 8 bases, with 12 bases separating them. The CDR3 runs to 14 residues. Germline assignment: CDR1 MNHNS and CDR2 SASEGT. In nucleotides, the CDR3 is TGTGCCAGCAGTGAACTGCGGGGTAGTGGGGAGCTGTTTTTT. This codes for CASSELRGSGELFF.